This is a list of T cell receptor beta chains from one sample in a study of blood T cell repertoires in COVID-19. Method: immunoSEQ multiplex PCR; TCRdb's copy keeps in-frame clones and lacks some. The repertoire consists of approximately 170,000 clones, with about 88% occurring once and the leading ten covering approximately 1%. Sequenced sample: peripheral blood. The receptors originated from a man aged 25-40 years with acute or convalescent COVID-19. CDR3s include the opening cysteine and the closing phenylalanine or tryptophan. D genes are given only for firm matches. Only some rows state a clone size, as once, few, many or a class for expanded clones.

length: 13
V: TRBV28
D: TRBD1
size: .
J: TRBJ1-2
CDR3: CAVKPGQAYGYTF
DNA: TGTGCCGTAAAACCGGGACAGGCTTATGGCTACACCTTC

length: 14
V: TRBV3-1/TRBV3-2
D: TRBD2
size: .
J: TRBJ2-7
CDR3: CASSPLADPNEQYF
DNA: TGTGCCAGCAGCCCTCTAGCGGATCCTAACGAGCAGTACTTC

length: 11
V: TRBV5-4
D: TRBD2
size: .
J: TRBJ2-1
CDR3: CASSLDREGIF
DNA: TGTGCCAGCAGCTTGGACCGGGAGGGCATCTTC

length: 13
V: TRBV30
D: .
size: .
J: TRBJ1-6
CDR3: CAWTQGSDSPLHF
DNA: TGTGCCTGGACTCAGGGGTCTGATTCACCCCTCCACTTT

length: 13
V: TRBV10-2
D: TRBD1
size: once
J: TRBJ1-5
CDR3: CASSETGVQPQHF
DNA: TGCGCCAGCAGTGAGACAGGGGTCCAGCCCCAGCATTTT

length: 16
V: TRBV7-3
D: .
size: once
J: TRBJ1-2
CDR3: CASRPTRTETNYGYTF
DNA: TGTGCCAGCAGACCGACCCGGACAGAGACTAACTATGGCTACACCTTC

length: 16
V: TRBV6-5
D: TRBD1
size: .
J: TRBJ1-2
CDR3: CASSSRGDRALYGYTF
DNA: TGTGCCAGCAGTTCCCGAGGAGACAGGGCTCTCTATGGCTACACCTTC

length: 14
V: TRBV19
D: TRBD1
size: .
J: TRBJ1-1
CDR3: CASRDRARFTEAFF
DNA: TGTGCCAGTAGGGACAGGGCGCGGTTTACTGAAGCTTTCTTT

length: 15
V: TRBV28
D: TRBD2
size: .
J: TRBJ2-1
CDR3: CASSRTSGSQSEQFF
DNA: TGTGCCAGCAGTCGAACTAGCGGGAGTCAGAGTGAGCAGTTCTTC

length: 13
V: TRBV15
D: .
size: .
J: TRBJ1-1
CDR3: CATSRDLYGEAFF
DNA: TGTGCCACCAGCAGAGATCTATATGGTGAAGCTTTCTTT

length: 15
V: TRBV3-1/TRBV3-2
D: .
size: few
J: TRBJ1-2
CDR3: CASSQSRGANYGYTF
DNA: TGTGCCAGCAGCCAAAGTCGGGGAGCTAACTATGGCTACACCTTC

length: 14
V: TRBV9
D: .
size: few
J: TRBJ1-3
CDR3: CASSAYGAGNTIYF
DNA: TGTGCCAGCAGCGCCTATGGAGCTGGAAACACCATATATTTT

length: 16
V: TRBV29-1
D: .
size: .
J: TRBJ1-1
CDR3: CSVASRWGVRNTEAFF
DNA: TGCAGCGTTGCGAGTCGGTGGGGCGTTCGGAACACTGAAGCTTTCTTT

length: 16
V: TRBV6-4
D: TRBD2
size: .
J: TRBJ2-2
CDR3: CASSGTSGSQGGELFF
DNA: TGTGCCAGCTCGGGGACTAGCGGGAGTCAGGGCGGGGAGCTGTTTTTT

length: 14
V: TRBV6-5
D: .
size: once
J: TRBJ1-6
CDR3: CASNRGYGNSPLHF
DNA: TGTGCCAGCAATAGGGGTTATGGGAATTCACCCCTCCACTTT

length: 13
V: TRBV3-1/TRBV3-2
D: TRBD1
size: .
J: TRBJ1-6
CDR3: CASSQKGASPLHF
DNA: TGTGCCAGCAGCCAAAAGGGGGCTTCACCCCTCCACTTT

length: 15
V: TRBV13
D: TRBD1
size: .
J: TRBJ2-2
CDR3: CASSSGQGFTGELFF
DNA: TGTGCCAGCAGCTCGGGACAGGGCTTCACCGGGGAGCTGTTTTTT

length: 14
V: TRBV6-1
D: .
size: .
J: TRBJ1-6
CDR3: CASSDNRFNSPLHF
DNA: TGTGCCAGCAGTGATAACAGATTTAATTCACCCCTCCACTTT

length: 16
V: TRBV18
D: .
size: few
J: TRBJ1-3
CDR3: CASSPPENPPGNTIYF
DNA: TGTGCCAGCTCACCACCGGAGAACCCTCCTGGAAACACCATATATTTT

length: 15
V: TRBV15
D: .
size: .
J: TRBJ2-7
CDR3: CATRQGGRSSYEQYF
DNA: TGTGCCACTAGGCAGGGGGGACGAAGCTCCTACGAGCAGTACTTC

length: 12
V: TRBV10-3
D: .
size: .
J: TRBJ2-7
CDR3: CAISEGIYEQYF
DNA: TGTGCCATCAGTGAGGGCATCTACGAGCAGTACTTC

length: 16
V: TRBV5-1
D: .
size: .
J: TRBJ1-2
CDR3: CASSLGDTRNNYGYTF
DNA: TGCGCCAGCAGCTTGGGGGACACAAGAAACAACTATGGCTACACCTTC

length: 13
V: TRBV30
D: .
size: .
J: TRBJ1-1
CDR3: CAWNPGGNTEAFF
DNA: TGTGCCTGGAATCCAGGAGGGAACACTGAAGCTTTCTTT

length: 14
V: TRBV5-1
D: .
size: .
J: TRBJ1-1
CDR3: CASTPGYGDTEAFF
DNA: TGCGCCAGCACCCCGGGGTATGGGGACACTGAAGCTTTCTTT

length: 15
V: TRBV15
D: .
size: .
J: TRBJ1-5
CDR3: CATSRTSREDQPQHF
DNA: TGTGCCACCAGCAGAACGAGCAGGGAGGATCAGCCCCAGCATTTT

length: 15
V: TRBV6-2/TRBV6-3
D: TRBD2
size: .
J: TRBJ2-1
CDR3: CASSQGTRPMGEQFF
DNA: TGTGCCAGCAGTCAGGGGACTAGACCCATGGGTGAGCAGTTCTTC

length: 15
V: TRBV27
D: TRBD1
size: .
J: TRBJ1-5
CDR3: CASSWGQGWNQPQHF
DNA: TGTGCCAGCAGTTGGGGACAGGGATGGAATCAGCCCCAGCATTTT

length: 16
V: TRBV6-7
D: TRBD1
size: .
J: TRBJ1-5
CDR3: CASSYSETGENQPQHF
DNA: TGTGCCAGCAGTTACTCGGAGACAGGGGAGAATCAGCCCCAGCATTTT

length: 16
V: TRBV28
D: .
size: .
J: TRBJ1-2
CDR3: CASSPRFGGEGYGYTF
DNA: TGTGCCAGCAGTCCCCGTTTTGGAGGGGAAGGCTATGGCTACACCTTC

length: 14
V: TRBV10-2
D: .
size: .
J: TRBJ2-1
CDR3: CASRDVVGQNEQFF
DNA: TGCGCCAGCAGAGACGTGGTGGGGCAGAATGAGCAGTTCTTC

length: 11
V: TRBV28
D: .
size: .
J: TRBJ2-1
CDR3: CASRTVNEQFF
DNA: TGTGCCAGCAGGACAGTAAATGAGCAGTTCTTC

length: 14
V: TRBV19
D: .
size: .
J: TRBJ2-3
CDR3: CASSEGRYTDTQYF
DNA: TGTGCCAGTAGTGAGGGAAGATACACAGATACGCAGTATTTT

length: 13
V: TRBV27
D: .
size: .
J: TRBJ2-2
CDR3: CATYGLNTGELFF
DNA: TGTGCCACGTACGGACTGAACACCGGGGAGCTGTTTTTT

length: 15
V: TRBV18
D: TRBD1
size: .
J: TRBJ1-2
CDR3: CASSREPRDSYGYTF
DNA: TGTGCCAGCTCACGGGAACCCCGGGACAGCTATGGCTACACCTTC

length: 17
V: TRBV28
D: .
size: .
J: TRBJ2-4
CDR3: CASSLGGAGRVKNIQYF
DNA: TGTGCCAGCAGTTTAGGTGGGGCAGGGCGAGTGAAAAACATTCAGTACTTC

length: 16
V: TRBV29-1
D: TRBD1
size: .
J: TRBJ2-7
CDR3: CSVSGDRGLPTYEQYF
DNA: TGCAGCGTGAGTGGGGACAGGGGCCTACCCACCTACGAGCAGTACTTC

length: 14
V: TRBV5-8
D: TRBD2
size: .
J: TRBJ2-3
CDR3: CASSMGLAWDTQYF
DNA: TGTGCCAGCAGCATGGGACTAGCCTGGGATACGCAGTATTTT

length: 16
V: TRBV5-5
D: TRBD2
size: .
J: TRBJ2-3
CDR3: CASRSLSGTATDTQYF
DNA: TGTGCCAGCAGATCTCTTAGCGGGACGGCCACAGATACGCAGTATTTT